This T cell receptor (beta chain) came from a study of technical replicates of blood from four donors. This clone has a single count. Here immunoSEQ multiplex PCR was the method, and the copy in TCRdb shows in-frame clones only, minus some. The repertoire includes tens of thousands of clones, roughly 92% of them detected once, and approximately 4% sits in the top ten. The V and J ends lost 5 bases and 0 bases respectively, with 11 bases between them. Germline V lookup: CDR1 MNHNY, CDR2 SVGAGI (reference sequence). The CDR3 has 14 amino acids. The gene calls are TRBV6-6 and TRBJ2-7; D perhaps matches TRBD2 (5 bases). Material for sequencing was PBMCs. This clonotype was sampled from a human donor in good health. Some clones in this sample may be carry-over from other donors' samples. CDR3 in amino acids: CASSLTTSSYEQYF. CDR3 nucleotides: TGTGCCAGCAGTCTGACTACTAGCTCCTACGAGCAGTACTTC.